The 19 T cell receptor beta chains presented below share a single source sample, sequenced in a study of cytomegalovirus exposure and HLA in healthy donors (dated 2017 in TCRdb). The library relied on the immunoSEQ multiplex PCR assay. For the multiplex PCR, a mixture combining 60 forward primers for TCR Vbeta segments and 13 reverse primers for TCR Jbeta segments was used. TCRdb retrieved this table from immuneACCESS and kept in-frame rearrangements only. Not all clones are present; in checked studies, unresolved V genes account for under half, and no reason is known for the remainder. This sample has 55,000 to 70,000 clones in its table, and 70% to 80% of those were observed once. The ten most abundant clones make up around 7.8% of the sample. The material sequenced was PBMCs. Receptors were obtained from a man between 18 and 29 years old in good health and CMV-seropositive.

The count of this clone is one. The J gene is TRBJ2-1, the V gene TRBV29-1; 11 nucleotides agree with TRBD2. The CDR3 is 14 residues long. Trimming at V came to 2 bases and at J to 8 bases, leaving 5 bases not matched to a gene. Germline CDR1 reads SQVTM; CDR2 reads ANQGSEA. CDR3 loop: CSVERTSGFDEQFF. CDR3 bases: TGCAGCGTTGAAAGGACTAGCGGGTTCGATGAGCAGTTCTTC.

This clone was counted a single time. The chain has TRBV2 and TRBJ2-4; TRBD1 is a possible D gene (8 bases). This CDR3 has 16 residues. Deletions cut 3 bases from V and 3 bases from J, with 15 bases between. CDR1 is SNHLY and CDR2 is FYNNEI in the germline V gene. The CDR3 is CASSDRQGRDKNIQYF. The CDR3 nucleotides read TGTGCCAGCAGTGACAGACAGGGGAGGGACAAAAACATTCAGTACTTC.

This chain connects TRBV30 to TRBJ2-5; possible D gene TRBD1, 6 bases. V lost 5 bases to trimming and J lost 1 base, with 11 bases between them. CDR1 and CDR2 from the germline V gene are GTSNPN and SVGIG (reference sequence). The CDR3 covers 13 residues. The CDR3 sequence is CAWATGSQETQYF. The CDR3 nucleotides read TGTGCCTGGGCTACAGGGTCCCAAGAGACCCAGTACTTC.

This chain links TRBV5-6 with TRBJ1-6; D unresolved. Germline loops: CDR1 SGHDT, CDR2 YYEEEE. The CDR3 is made up of 16 amino acids. V lost 4 bases, J lost 0 bases, and 11 bases lay in between. The CDR3 nucleotides are TGTGCCAGCAGCGGGCGAGGGAGCTCCTATAATTCACCCCTCCACTTT. Protein: CASSGRGSSYNSPLHF.

This chain connects TRBV30 to TRBJ2-1; the match to TRBD2 covers 10 bases. V lost 4 bases, J lost 4 bases, and 13 bases stayed unmatched. The CDR3 is 17 amino acids. Germline V CDR1 and CDR2: GTSNPN, SVGIG (reference sequence). The CDR3 is CAWTGSLTSGAYNEQFF. The CDR3 DNA follows: TGTGCCTGGACCGGAAGCCTCACTAGCGGGGCGTACAATGAGCAGTTCTTC. The variable domain in full, completed from reference TRBV30 and TRBJ2-1, reads SQTIHQWPATLVQPVGSPLSLECTVEGTSNPNLYWYRQAAGRGLQLLFYSVGIGQISSEVPQNLSASRPQDRQFILSSKKLLLSDSGFYLCAWTGSLTSGAYNEQFFGPGTRLTVL.

The chain employs TRBV2 and TRBJ1-4; no clear D. V was cut by 4 bases and J by 0 bases, with 12 bases left in between. The CDR3 is 16 residues long. CDR1 is SNHLY, CDR2 FYNNEI, per germline. CDR3 DNA: TGTGCCAGCAGTGGGTGGGCCGAGCCAACTAATGAAAAACTGTTTTTT. This encodes CASSGWAEPTNEKLFF. The variable domain in full, completed from reference TRBV2 and TRBJ1-4, reads EPEVTQTPSHQVTQMGQEVILRCVPISNHLYFYWYRQILGQKVEFLVSFYNNEISEKSEIFDDQFSVERPDGSNFTLKIRSTKLEDSAMYFCASSGWAEPTNEKLFFGSGTQLSVL.

The genes are TRBV7-9 and TRBJ2-5, with D tentatively TRBD2 (5 bases). V lost 2 bases and J lost 5, with 9 bases in between. This CDR3 is 13 amino acids long. Looked up from germline, CDR1 is SEHNR and CDR2 is FQNEAQ (reference sequence). In nucleotides, the CDR3 is TGTGCCAGCAGCTTACGGGAATGGGAGACCCAGTACTTC. It is translated as CASSLREWETQYF.

A single count supports this clone. The rearrangement joins TRBV7-9 to TRBJ2-1; the match to TRBD1 covers 8 bases. The J segment lost 9 bases and the V segment lost 4 bases, leaving 11 bases of the junction unmatched. This CDR3 region has 15 residues. The germline CDR1 and CDR2 sequences are SEHNR and FQNEAQ (reference sequence). CDR3 amino acids: CASSSQGAGGLEQFF. CDR3 coding DNA: TGTGCCAGCAGCTCCCAGGGGGCTGGCGGGCTTGAGCAGTTCTTC.

The V call is TRBV29-1, the J call TRBJ2-3; tentative D call: TRBD2 (5 bases). Trimming left V 8 bases short and J 4 bases short, with 7 bases between. The CDR3 runs 10 residues. Germline assignment: CDR1 SQVTM and CDR2 ANQGSEA. DNA of the CDR3: TGCAGCACTAGGTCAGATACGCAGTATTTT. Its translation is CSTRSDTQYF.

The chain has TRBV10-3 and TRBJ2-3; TRBD2 agrees at 8 bases. After removal of 5 bases from V and 5 bases from J, the junction contained 9 bases not matched to a gene. This CDR3 contains 15 residues. Germline V lookup: CDR1 ENHRY, CDR2 SYGVKD. CDR3 loop: CAISKTGGRGDTQYF. CDR3 bases: TGTGCCATCAGTAAAACGGGGGGGCGGGGAGATACGCAGTATTTT.

This clone has a handful of counts. J is TRBJ2-3 and V is TRBV6-4; 10 bases agree with TRBD2. Trimming at V came to 7 bases and at J to 1 base, leaving 5 bases not matched to a gene. CDR3 length: 15 residues. Per the germline V gene, CDR1 is MRHNA and CDR2 is SNTAGT. This CDR3 reads CASTPGTSGTDTQYF. Here the CDR3 DNA reads TGTGCCAGCACCCCCGGGACTAGCGGCACAGATACGCAGTATTTT.

This chain uses TRBV28 with TRBJ2-5; 8 bases agree with TRBD2. CDR1 is MDHEN, CDR2 SYDVKM, per germline. The CDR3 is 13 amino acids. V was pared by 8 bases and J by 5 bases, with 7 bases of the junction left unmatched. CDR3: CASLTGLDETQYF. Written as DNA, the CDR3 is TGTGCCAGCTTGACGGGACTAGACGAGACCCAGTACTTC.

This sequence joins TRBV5-6 and TRBJ1-1, with D perhaps TRBD1 (6 bases). This CDR3 has 13 residues. V lost 2 bases and J 8 bases, leaving 13 bases between the germline ends. Germline V CDR1 and CDR2: SGHDT, YYEEEE. DNA of the CDR3: TGTGCCAGCAGCTTAGGGAGGGGGGGGGAAGCTTTCTTT. The encoded protein is CASSLGRGGEAFF.

The sample holds a few counts of this clone. The rearrangement uses TRBV13 and TRBJ1-2; TRBD1 might be the D (6 bases). This CDR3 is 16 amino acids long. Deletions cut 0 bases from V and 4 bases from J, with 15 bases between. Germline V gene sequence: CDR1 PRHDT, CDR2 FYEKMQ (reference sequence). The CDR3 nucleotides read TGTGCCAGCAGCTTAGGAGGGGCAGGGGCGATCTATGGCTACACCTTC. Its translation: CASSLGGAGAIYGYTF.

The chain combines TRBV4-1 with TRBJ1-2; D not certain. Germline V gene data show CDR1 as MGHRA and CDR2 as YSYEKL. The CDR3 consists of 13 residues. The ends were cut back, 0 bases at V and 2 bases at J, with 4 bases in the middle. The CDR3 sequence is CASSQDRNYGYTF. Written as DNA, the CDR3 is TGCGCCAGCAGCCAAGACAGAAACTATGGCTACACCTTC.

The chain has TRBV5-4 and TRBJ2-7, with 7 positions matching TRBD1. Unmatched junction bases numbered 10, after V lost 5 bases and J lost 2 bases. The CDR3 spans 15 residues. The germline V gene has CDR1 SGHNT and CDR2 YYREEE (reference sequence). Here the CDR3 DNA reads TGTGCCAGCAGACCTGACAGGGCGATCCCCTACGAGCAGTACTTC. Translation: CASRPDRAIPYEQYF.

The gene calls are TRBV4-1 and TRBJ1-2, with TRBD1 matching 9 bases. J was trimmed by 4 bases and V by 4 bases; bases with no gene match: 7. This CDR3 has 15 amino acids. CDR1 MGHRA and CDR2 YSYEKL come from the germline V gene. The CDR3 region has the DNA TGCGCCAGCAGCCTAGGACAGGGGAGCCTCTATGGCTACACCTTC. Translation: CASSLGQGSLYGYTF.

The rearrangement joins TRBV29-1 to TRBJ2-5; D unresolved. The CDR3 consists of 11 residues. V was pared by 6 bases and J by 2 bases, with 7 bases between. Germline values: CDR1 SQVTM, CDR2 ANQGSEA. The CDR3 loop reads CSVPSQETQYF. The CDR3 DNA sequence: TGCAGCGTACCCAGTCAAGAGACCCAGTACTTC.

This rearrangement joins TRBV20-1 to TRBJ2-3; D unresolved. The CDR3 has 10 residues. Germline CDR1 DFQATT, CDR2 SNEGSKA (reference sequence). Trimming removed 4 bases from V and 5 bases from J, with 4 bases in between. CDR3 sequence reads: CSATGDTQYF. CDR3 DNA: TGCAGTGCTACGGGAGATACGCAGTATTTT.